The 8 T cell receptor beta chains given below trace back to one sample, sequenced in a study of molecular identifiers for immune sequencing clone quantification. MiXCR, run by TCRdb on the PCR reads, gives a single entry per CDR3 protein. The sample consists of under 650,000 distinct CDR3 sequences, just under 20% of them appearing once. Sequencing was done on a sample of naive CD8+ T cells from blood, with Jurkat cell RNA spiked in. The subset denotes: FACS-sorted CD8+CD4-CCR7+CD45RA+ naive T cells. The receptors were gathered from a human donor in good health. Some libraries in this study had Jurkat cell RNA spiked in.

This clonotype was counted a few times. This chain links TRBV4-2 with TRBJ2-7, with a tentative D call TRBD2 (5 bases). CDR1 is LGHNA and CDR2 is YNFKEQ in the germline V gene. The CDR3 totals 16 residues. Between the trimmed V and J ends, which lost 0 bases and 3 bases, there was a span of 15 bases. The CDR3, as DNA: TGTGCCAGCAGCCAAGATAGCAGCGGTTCCTACTACGAGCAGTACTTC. It encodes CASSQDSSGSYYEQYF.

The genes are TRBV19 and TRBJ1-2; D is undetermined. The CDR3 length is 15 residues. V was cut by 5 bases and J by 1 base, with 14 bases left in between. Germline assignment: CDR1 LNHDA and CDR2 SQIVND (reference sequence). The CDR3 region is CASSPSSGSNYGYTF. The CDR3 nucleotides read TGTGCCAGTAGTCCATCGTCGGGCAGTAACTATGGCTACACCTTC.

Comments on this clonotype: This may arise from a read error, as a much more abundant clone is one base away. V and J are TRBV13 and TRBJ2-7; 12 bases are a match to TRBD2. Germline V gene sequence: CDR1 PRHDT, CDR2 FYEKMQ (reference sequence). V gave up 5 bases and J gave up 6 bases; unmatched junction bases: 8. CDR3 length: 15 residues. The CDR3 spells CASSETSGSFCEQYF. As DNA, the CDR3 is TGTGCCAGCAGCGAGACTAGCGGGAGTTTCTGCGAGCAGTACTTC.

This clonotype was observed a handful of times. The V call is TRBV27, the J call TRBJ1-5; D is unclear. The CDR3 runs 13 residues. Per the germline V gene, CDR1 is MNHEY and CDR2 is SMNVEV (reference sequence). Trimming left V 2 bases short and J 5 bases short, with 7 bases between. CDR3 nucleotides: TGTGCCAGCAGTTTACGGTCCGATCAGCCCCAGCATTTT. This encodes CASSLRSDQPQHF.

As to this clonotype: A clone one base away is much larger, so this may be a read error. V gene TRBV12-3 or TRBV12-4 combines with J gene TRBJ2-2; D may be TRBD2 (7 bases). CDR3 length: 13 residues. The germline V and J ends were trimmed by 5 bases and 9 bases, with 13 bases remaining between them. The CDR3 reads CASSQKGGWELFF. The CDR3 DNA follows: TGTGCCAGCAGTCAGAAGGGGGGGTGGGAGCTGTTTTTT.

As regards this clonotype: This may be a read error: a much more frequent sequence differs by one nucleotide. The V gene is TRBV4-3, the J gene TRBJ1-4, with D possibly TRBD1 on 5 matching bases. The CDR3 is 15 amino acids. The germline V gene encodes CDR1 LGHNA and CDR2 YSLEER. CDR3 nucleotide sequence: TGCGCCAGCAGCCAAGATACGGGACCCAATGGAAAACTGTTTTTT. This encodes CASSQDTGPNGKLFF.

The table lists this clonotype with many counts. V usage is TRBV3-1 and J usage is TRBJ2-7; 8 nucleotides match TRBD2. After removal of 4 bases from V and 9 bases from J, the junction contained 11 bases not matched to a gene. Germline-derived CDR1 and CDR2 are LGHDT and YNNKEL (reference sequence). The length of the CDR3 is 14 residues. The CDR3, as DNA: TGTGCCAGCAGCCTTGGACTAGCTGCTAGCGTGCAGTACTTC. Its protein is CASSLGLAASVQYF.

This clonotype was seen repeatedly, ten times or more. This chain links TRBV4-3 with TRBJ2-1; D may be TRBD1 (5 bases). The CDR3 is 17 residues long. From germline, CDR1 is LGHNA and CDR2 YSLEER. The V gene lost 5 bases and the J gene lost 0 bases, with 17 bases spanning the gap. CDR3 DNA: TGCGCCAGCAGCGAAGGGGCAGGGCCGATCTCCTACAATGAGCAGTTCTTC. This sequence encodes CASSEGAGPISYNEQFF.